The subject of this entry is one TCR beta chain. The antigen is unknown. This record comes from a study of shared clonotypes between healthy human individuals. Study-wide context: The donors, a couple of women and three men, were aged 18 to 49. Notes on the study in general: What naive subsets generally showed was a larger estimated richness than memory subsets showed. Only blood was sampled; tissue repertoires likely differ.

Generated by immunoSEQ multiplex PCR, the TCRdb table keeps only in-frame clones and is missing some. The sample contains hundreds of thousands of clones, around 97% of which appear only once. Trimming at V came to 6 bases and at J to 4 bases, leaving 8 bases not matched to a gene. CDR3 length: 16 residues. Germline CDR1 LNHDA, CDR2 SQIVND (reference sequence). Those who donated, Caucasian adults without exception, all lived in Nashville, Tennessee. The sequenced sample consisted of naive CD4+ T cells sorted from blood. Subset meaning: CD45RA+ positively selected. This sequence was found in a woman aged 25 to 39 in good health. The chain couples TRBV19 to TRBJ2-2; 10 bases line up with TRBD1. The DNA of the CDR3 is TGTGCCAGTAGGCGGTCCGGGACAGGGGCCACCGGGGAGCTGTTTTTT. It codes for CASRRSGTGATGELFF.